The 13 T cell receptor beta chains below come from one sample, sequenced in a study of blood T cell repertoires in COVID-19. TCRdb's copy holds only in-frame clones and misses some; the assay was immunoSEQ multiplex PCR. The sample shows 190,000 or so clones, roughly 77% of them seen only once. The sequenced sample consisted of peripheral blood. These receptors all stem from a woman of 80 years or more with COVID-19, enrolled during active disease.

The chain combines TRBV27 with TRBJ2-1, with TRBD2 matching 9 bases. Germline assignment: CDR1 MNHEY and CDR2 SMNVEV (reference sequence). CDR3 length: 17 residues. V lost 5 bases and J lost 9; bases outside the gene matches: 17. CDR3 nucleotides: TGTGCCAGCAGTGCCCTACGGGGGGCGGGAGGGCCAAGTGAGCAGTTCTTC. Encoded protein: CASSALRGAGGPSEQFF.

The chain links TRBV5-1 to TRBJ2-7, with 9 nucleotides matching TRBD2. Germline V gene data show CDR1 as SGHRS and CDR2 as YFSETQ. With 0 bases clipped from V and 2 bases from J, the junction kept 6 bases outside the gene matches. The CDR3 has 16 residues. Written as DNA, the CDR3 is TGCGCCAGCAGCTTGGGTAGCGGGAGTATAACCTACGAGCAGTACTTC. Its translation: CASSLGSGSITYEQYF.

This clone was counted only a few times. J is TRBJ2-7 and V is TRBV11-2; possible D gene TRBD2, 5 bases. The V gene's germline CDR1 is SGHAT and CDR2 FQNNGV. This CDR3 is 17 amino acids long. With 2 bases removed from V and 0 bases from J, the gap between germline ends came to 17 bases. The DNA for the CDR3 is TGTGCCAGCAGCTTACCACTTGTGGGAGTTATCTCCTACGAGCAGTACTTC. Its protein product is CASSLPLVGVISYEQYF.

V usage is TRBV7-9 and J usage is TRBJ1-4; D perhaps matches TRBD1 (6 bases). Germline V lookup: CDR1 SEHNR, CDR2 FQNEAQ (reference sequence). The germline V and J ends were trimmed by 5 bases and 6 bases, with 10 bases remaining between them. This CDR3 region has 13 residues. CDR3 protein: CASSPTGHEKLFF. The CDR3 nucleotides are TGTGCCAGCAGCCCTACAGGGCATGAAAAACTGTTTTTT. Drawing the rest from reference TRBV7-9 and TRBJ1-4, the complete variable domain is DTGVSQNPRHKITKRGQNVTFRCDPISEHNRLYWYRQTLGQGPEFLTYFQNEAQLEKSRLLSDRFSAERPKGSFSTLEIQRTEQGDSAMYLCASSPTGHEKLFFGSGTQLSVL.

The chain recombines TRBV7-9 with TRBJ2-7; D gene ambiguous. The CDR3 runs 13 residues. V lost 5 bases and J lost 12, with 20 bases in between. Germline CDR1 and CDR2: SEHNR and FQNEAQ (reference sequence). CDR3 bases: TGTGCCAGCAGCCGAGCAGGATCCCGGCGCGTGTACTTC. Its translation: CASSRAGSRRVYF.

Comment on this clone: Other DNA sequences in this sample translate to the same CDR3. The chain uses TRBV7-2 and TRBJ1-2; perhaps TRBD1 as D (6 bases). Trimming took off 1 base at V and 8 bases at J, with 8 bases between the two ends. CDR1 is SGHTA, CDR2 FQGNSA, per germline. The CDR3 spans 12 residues. The CDR3 sequence: CASSLGTGGYTF. The CDR3, as DNA: TGTGCCAGCAGCTTAGGTACAGGGGGCTACACCTTC.

The CDR3 sequence: CASSSRLGPGQLDTPLHF. CDR3 nucleotides: TGTGCCAGCAGCTCCCGGTTGGGGCCGGGACAGTTAGACACACCCCTCCACTTT. This sequence joins TRBV7-8 and TRBJ1-6; 7 bases are shared with TRBD1. Per germline, CDR1 SGHVS and CDR2 FQNEAQ. The CDR3 is made up of 18 amino acids. The J segment lost 11 bases and the V segment lost 4 bases, leaving 20 bases of the junction unmatched. Supplemented by reference TRBV7-8 and TRBJ1-6, the full variable domain reads GAGVSQSPRYKVAKRGQDVALRCDPISGHVSLFWYQQALGQGPEFLTYFQNEAQLDKSGLPSDRFFAERPEGSVSTLKIQRTQQEDSAVYLCASSSRLGPGQLDTPLHFGNGTRLTVT.

The chain has TRBV7-9 and TRBJ1-2, with 10 bases lining up with TRBD1. The CDR3 consists of 14 residues. Germline trimming cut 5 bases from V and 6 bases from J; bases unmatched to any gene: 6. Germline assignment: CDR1 SEHNR and CDR2 FQNEAQ (reference sequence). In DNA, the CDR3 is TGTGCCAGCAGCATCGGACAGGGGGATCATGGCTACACCTTC. It encodes CASSIGQGDHGYTF.

CDR3 residues: CASTTVRTGELFF. The CDR3 coding sequence is TGTGCCAGTACCACGGTTCGGACCGGGGAGCTGTTTTTT. This chain uses TRBV19 with TRBJ2-2; D is undetermined. The CDR3 has 13 residues. CDR1 and CDR2 from the germline V gene are LNHDA and SQIVND (reference sequence). The V end lost 7 bases, the J end lost 5 bases, and 11 bases lay between the germline ends.

The CDR3 coding sequence is TGCGCCAGCAGCTTGGATCAGGGAGGGCGGCCCCAGCATTTT. This encodes CASSLDQGGRPQHF. This chain links TRBV5-1 with TRBJ1-5, with a possible D match to TRBD1 (5 bases). CDR3 length: 14 residues. CDR1 and CDR2 (germline): SGHRS, YFSETQ. V lost 0 bases and J lost 9, with 13 bases in between.

This sequence joins TRBV5-1 and TRBJ2-7, with 9 bases lining up with TRBD1. With 3 bases clipped from V and 6 bases from J, the junction kept 13 bases outside the gene matches. CDR3 length: 16 residues. CDR1 SGHRS and CDR2 YFSETQ come from the germline V gene. The CDR3 DNA is TGCGCCAGCAGCTCCCGTTGGGGGGGACAGGGATCCGAGCAGTACTTC. It specifies CASSSRWGGQGSEQYF.

The V and J genes are TRBV5-6 and TRBJ2-7; 13 bases match TRBD2. Trimming took 2 bases from V and 6 from J; bases not matched to a gene: 8. The germline V gene has CDR1 SGHDT and CDR2 YYEEEE. The CDR3 length is 16 residues. The CDR3 bases are TGTGCCAGCAGCTTAACGGGACTAGCGGGACCCCGCGAGCAGTACTTC. It encodes CASSLTGLAGPREQYF.

As for this clone: The sample carries other DNA sequences with the same CDR3. J is TRBJ2-3 and V is TRBV5-1; 10 nucleotides line up with TRBD2. Trimming cost V 1 base and J 3 bases; bases outside gene matches: 2. Per the germline V gene, CDR1 is SGHRS and CDR2 is YFSETQ. This CDR3 spans 15 amino acids. The CDR3 here is CASSLLAGVTDTQYF. In nucleotides, the CDR3 is TGCGCCAGCAGCTTGCTAGCGGGAGTTACAGATACGCAGTATTTT.